One sample yielded the 3 T cell receptor beta chains listed below, sequenced in a study of cytomegalovirus exposure and HLA in healthy donors. In the PCR, 60 Vbeta and 13 Jbeta primers were used. Method: immunoSEQ multiplex PCR; TCRdb's copy keeps in-frame clones and lacks some. The repertoire holds approximately 280,000 clones, about 87% seen once, with roughly 2.1% in the top ten. Sequencing input: PBMCs. These receptors all come from a woman aged 18-35 years in good health and CMV-seronegative.

In nucleotides, the CDR3 is TGTGCCAGCAGAGCGGGGGGAAGGGATGAGCAGTTCTTC. This codes for CASRAGGRDEQFF. The chain is built from TRBV6-1 and TRBJ2-1; the match to TRBD2 covers 9 bases. This CDR3 region has 13 residues. Germline assignment: CDR1 MNHNS and CDR2 SASEGT. J gave up 8 bases and V 6 bases, and 5 bases lay outside the gene matches.

The chain is built from TRBV19 and TRBJ1-4; D ambiguous. Germline CDR1 and CDR2: LNHDA and SQIVND (reference sequence). Trimming left V 7 bases short and J 0 bases short, with 12 bases between. CDR3 length equals 15 residues. CDR3: CASTPALATNEKLFF. In nucleotides, the CDR3 is TGTGCCAGTACGCCTGCTCTAGCAACTAATGAAAAACTGTTTTTT.

The chain is built from TRBV6-6 and TRBJ1-1, with 11 bases that match TRBD1. This CDR3 has 14 residues. Per the germline V gene, CDR1 is MNHNY and CDR2 is SVGAGI (reference sequence). The V segment lost 0 bases and the J segment 11 bases; nucleotides outside the gene matches: 5. The CDR3 DNA sequence: TGTGCCAGCAGTTACTCGGGGACAGGGGGTGACGCTTTCTTT. Amino acid sequence: CASSYSGTGGDAFF.